The clone carrying this TCR beta chain was counted a single time. Primers used in a second PCR of about 7 to 12 cycles were a sample-barcoded 5' primer and a J-beta primer mix. TCRdb called the 5' RACE reads again in MiXCR, with one record for every CDR3 protein. The sample has some 900,000 distinct CDR3 sequences; under 50% are singletons. This record comes from a study of blood T cells in healthy people across ages. The CDR3 extends over 16 amino acids. Germline values: CDR1 DFQATT, CDR2 SNEGSKA (reference sequence). V lost 5 bases to trimming and J lost 0 bases, with 17 bases between them. This receptor was identified in a man aged 25 to 45 in good health. V gene TRBV20-1 combines with J gene TRBJ2-1; D tentatively fits TRBD1 or TRBD2 (6 bases each). The sequenced sample consisted of blood. This CDR3 is CSAAGGGGSSYNEQFF. The CDR3, as DNA: TGCAGTGCTGCTGGAGGAGGGGGAAGCTCCTACAATGAGCAGTTCTTC.